This is a list of T cell receptor beta chains from one sample in a study of beta chain features in type 1 diabetes. Profiling relied on immunoSEQ multiplex PCR, and the TCRdb table lists in-frame clones only, not all of them. The data contain about 230,000 clones, about a sixth of them singletons. The sequencing input was naive CD4+ T cells from blood. The receptors were gathered from a young man with type 1 diabetes. Both conserved end residues are part of each CDR3. Each record gives: clone size, CDR3 length, J gene, D gene, V gene, CDR3 DNA, CDR3 protein. D genes are given only for firm matches. A row's size may be missing; if present it is once, few, many or a size class.

clone size: .
CDR3 length: 14
J gene: TRBJ2-7
D gene: .
V gene: TRBV7-9
CDR3 DNA: TGTGCCAGCAGCTTCTCCTTTCTTAGATACGAGCAGTACTTC
CDR3 protein: CASSFSFLRYEQYF

clone size: .
CDR3 length: 14
J gene: TRBJ1-2
D gene: .
V gene: TRBV5-1
CDR3 DNA: TGCGCCAGCAGCTTGGAAGCAGCCAACTATGGCTACACCTTC
CDR3 protein: CASSLEAANYGYTF

clone size: few
CDR3 length: 14
J gene: TRBJ1-2
D gene: TRBD1
V gene: TRBV28
CDR3 DNA: TGTGCCAGCAGCCCGCCGGGACAGGGGCATGGCTACACCTTC
CDR3 protein: CASSPPGQGHGYTF

clone size: .
CDR3 length: 16
J gene: TRBJ2-1
D gene: TRBD2
V gene: TRBV4-1
CDR3 DNA: TGCGCCAGCAGCCAAGATGGGCTAGCGGGAGAAGATGAGCAGTTCTTC
CDR3 protein: CASSQDGLAGEDEQFF

clone size: .
CDR3 length: 14
J gene: TRBJ2-1
D gene: .
V gene: TRBV30
CDR3 DNA: TGTGCCTGGACGTCTTCGAACCCCTACAATGAGCAGTTCTTC
CDR3 protein: CAWTSSNPYNEQFF

clone size: few
CDR3 length: 15
J gene: TRBJ2-5
D gene: .
V gene: TRBV10-3
CDR3 DNA: TGTGCCATCAGTGAAGACCGACTGCAAGGGGAGACCCAGTACTTC
CDR3 protein: CAISEDRLQGETQYF

clone size: .
CDR3 length: 13
J gene: TRBJ1-1
D gene: TRBD1
V gene: TRBV29-1
CDR3 DNA: TGCAGCGCTACCCGACAGGGGAAGACTGAAGCTTTCTTT
CDR3 protein: CSATRQGKTEAFF

clone size: few
CDR3 length: 15
J gene: TRBJ2-1
D gene: TRBD2
V gene: TRBV6-5
CDR3 DNA: TGTGCCAGCACCCAGATTAGCGGGGGGTACAATGAGCAGTTCTTC
CDR3 protein: CASTQISGGYNEQFF

clone size: .
CDR3 length: 13
J gene: TRBJ2-7
D gene: .
V gene: TRBV27
CDR3 DNA: TGTGCCAGCAGTTTCGGCATCTCCTACGAGCAGTACTTC
CDR3 protein: CASSFGISYEQYF

clone size: .
CDR3 length: 14
J gene: TRBJ2-3
D gene: TRBD2
V gene: TRBV7-2
CDR3 DNA: TGTGCCAGCAGGTTAGCGGGAGGGACAGATACGCAGTATTTT
CDR3 protein: CASRLAGGTDTQYF

clone size: .
CDR3 length: 14
J gene: TRBJ2-6
D gene: .
V gene: TRBV28
CDR3 DNA: TGTGCCAGCAGTTGGCCCTCTGGGGCCAACGTCCTGACTTTC
CDR3 protein: CASSWPSGANVLTF

clone size: .
CDR3 length: 19
J gene: TRBJ2-4
D gene: .
V gene: TRBV4-3
CDR3 DNA: TGCGCCAGCAGCCAAGATACCTCGGGAGACCTTCTCTCCAAAAACATTCAGTACTTC
CDR3 protein: CASSQDTSGDLLSKNIQYF

clone size: .
CDR3 length: 14
J gene: TRBJ2-7
D gene: .
V gene: TRBV7-2
CDR3 DNA: TGTGCCAGCAGCCATTCGGAAGGAGCGAGGGAGCAGTACTTC
CDR3 protein: CASSHSEGAREQYF

clone size: .
CDR3 length: 8
J gene: TRBJ2-1
D gene: .
V gene: TRBV7-9
CDR3 DNA: TGTGCCAGCAGTGAGCAGTTCTTC
CDR3 protein: CASSEQFF

clone size: .
CDR3 length: 13
J gene: TRBJ2-7
D gene: .
V gene: TRBV29-1
CDR3 DNA: TGCAGCGTTACACAGAGGAGCTCCTACGAGCAGTACTTC
CDR3 protein: CSVTQRSSYEQYF

clone size: few
CDR3 length: 15
J gene: TRBJ2-1
D gene: TRBD2
V gene: TRBV19
CDR3 DNA: TGTGCCAGTAGTATTGCGGGAGCGTCCTACAATGAGCAGTTCTTC
CDR3 protein: CASSIAGASYNEQFF

clone size: few
CDR3 length: 14
J gene: TRBJ2-3
D gene: .
V gene: TRBV29-1
CDR3 DNA: TGCAGCGTTGGGGTAGGGACGCCCACAGATACGCAGTATTTT
CDR3 protein: CSVGVGTPTDTQYF

clone size: .
CDR3 length: 14
J gene: TRBJ2-1
D gene: .
V gene: TRBV28
CDR3 DNA: TGTGCCAGCAGTTTCACGGCCCTAGGGAATGAGCAGTTCTTC
CDR3 protein: CASSFTALGNEQFF

clone size: few
CDR3 length: 14
J gene: TRBJ2-6
D gene: .
V gene: TRBV28
CDR3 DNA: TGTGCCAGCAGCTTTAGCTCTGGGGCCAACGTCCTGACTTTC
CDR3 protein: CASSFSSGANVLTF

clone size: .
CDR3 length: 13
J gene: TRBJ2-7
D gene: .
V gene: TRBV30
CDR3 DNA: TGTGCCTGGAGCGAATCGAGCTTGGGGGAGCAGTACTTC
CDR3 protein: CAWSESSLGEQYF

clone size: .
CDR3 length: 14
J gene: TRBJ1-2
D gene: .
V gene: TRBV9
CDR3 DNA: TGTGCCAGCAGCGTAGATCCCGGGAACTATGGCTACACCTTC
CDR3 protein: CASSVDPGNYGYTF

clone size: few
CDR3 length: 11
J gene: TRBJ1-2
D gene: .
V gene: TRBV29-1
CDR3 DNA: TGCAGCGTTGCAGACTCCTATGGCTACACCTTC
CDR3 protein: CSVADSYGYTF

clone size: .
CDR3 length: 16
J gene: TRBJ2-1
D gene: .
V gene: TRBV25-1
CDR3 DNA: TGTGCCAGCAGTGAATGGGGAAGCGGGTCCTACAATGAGCAGTTCTTC
CDR3 protein: CASSEWGSGSYNEQFF

clone size: few
CDR3 length: 16
J gene: TRBJ2-7
D gene: .
V gene: TRBV7-6
CDR3 DNA: TGTGCCAGCAGCGATCCAGGGAAGGACCCCACCTACGAGCAGTACTTC
CDR3 protein: CASSDPGKDPTYEQYF

clone size: .
CDR3 length: 11
J gene: TRBJ2-7
D gene: .
V gene: TRBV6-5
CDR3 DNA: TGTGCCAGCAGTTTAGGGAACGAGCAGTACTTC
CDR3 protein: CASSLGNEQYF

clone size: .
CDR3 length: 14
J gene: TRBJ2-5
D gene: .
V gene: TRBV19
CDR3 DNA: TGTGCCAGTAGTGATACAGGGTTGAGAGAGACCCAGTACTTC
CDR3 protein: CASSDTGLRETQYF

clone size: .
CDR3 length: 11
J gene: TRBJ2-7
D gene: .
V gene: TRBV6-6
CDR3 DNA: TGTGCCAGTGGTCCGGGAGCCCTAGTGAGCTTC
CDR3 protein: CASGPGALVSF

clone size: once
CDR3 length: 13
J gene: TRBJ1-5
D gene: TRBD1
V gene: TRBV27
CDR3 DNA: TGTGCCAGCAGTGTGGACAGGGCTCAGCCCCAGCATTTT
CDR3 protein: CASSVDRAQPQHF

clone size: few
CDR3 length: 14
J gene: TRBJ1-5
D gene: TRBD1
V gene: TRBV29-1
CDR3 DNA: TGCAGCGTTAAGGTGACAGGGGAAGGGCAGCCCCAGCATTTT
CDR3 protein: CSVKVTGEGQPQHF

clone size: few
CDR3 length: 14
J gene: TRBJ2-7
D gene: TRBD2
V gene: TRBV29-1
CDR3 DNA: TGCAGCGTTGTGGCTAGCGGGATCTCCTACGAGCAGTACTTC
CDR3 protein: CSVVASGISYEQYF

clone size: .
CDR3 length: 12
J gene: TRBJ2-5
D gene: .
V gene: TRBV29-1
CDR3 DNA: TGCAGCGTTAGGACCCCGGGGGAGACCCAGTACTTC
CDR3 protein: CSVRTPGETQYF

clone size: .
CDR3 length: 12
J gene: TRBJ2-7
D gene: TRBD1
V gene: TRBV10-3
CDR3 DNA: TGTGCCATCAGTGGACAGGGGTTCGAGCAGTACTTC
CDR3 protein: CAISGQGFEQYF

clone size: few
CDR3 length: 11
J gene: TRBJ2-7
D gene: .
V gene: TRBV29-1
CDR3 DNA: TGCAGCGTCCGACAGTCCTACGAGCAGTACTTC
CDR3 protein: CSVRQSYEQYF

clone size: .
CDR3 length: 12
J gene: TRBJ2-1
D gene: TRBD1
V gene: TRBV29-1
CDR3 DNA: TGCAGCGCCGACAGGGGGAGAAATGAGCAGTTCTTC
CDR3 protein: CSADRGRNEQFF

clone size: few
CDR3 length: 15
J gene: TRBJ2-7
D gene: TRBD1
V gene: TRBV4-3
CDR3 DNA: TGCGCCAGCAGCCAAGATCGGACAGGGGGCTACGAGCAGTACTTC
CDR3 protein: CASSQDRTGGYEQYF

clone size: few
CDR3 length: 14
J gene: TRBJ2-3
D gene: .
V gene: TRBV14
CDR3 DNA: TGTGCCAGCAGCCTGGAATGGCACACAGATACGCAGTATTTT
CDR3 protein: CASSLEWHTDTQYF

clone size: .
CDR3 length: 14
J gene: TRBJ2-7
D gene: .
V gene: TRBV18
CDR3 DNA: TGTGCCAGCTCAACGGACCCAGGGGCCTACGAGCAGTACTTC
CDR3 protein: CASSTDPGAYEQYF

clone size: few
CDR3 length: 15
J gene: TRBJ2-7
D gene: .
V gene: TRBV15
CDR3 DNA: TGTGCCACCAGCAGAGATTGGGCAGTCTCCTACGAGCAGTACTTC
CDR3 protein: CATSRDWAVSYEQYF

clone size: few
CDR3 length: 13
J gene: TRBJ2-2
D gene: .
V gene: TRBV7-7
CDR3 DNA: TGTGCCAGCAGCTTAGAGATAGGCGGGGAGCTGTTTTTT
CDR3 protein: CASSLEIGGELFF

clone size: .
CDR3 length: 14
J gene: TRBJ2-3
D gene: .
V gene: TRBV30
CDR3 DNA: TGTGCCTGGATTAGACTAGACCGCACAGATACGCAGTATTTT
CDR3 protein: CAWIRLDRTDTQYF

clone size: .
CDR3 length: 15
J gene: TRBJ2-2
D gene: .
V gene: TRBV7-6
CDR3 DNA: TGTGCCAGCAGCTTAGAACGCGTGGTCGCCGGGGAGCTGTTTTTT
CDR3 protein: CASSLERVVAGELFF

clone size: few
CDR3 length: 13
J gene: TRBJ2-3
D gene: .
V gene: TRBV30
CDR3 DNA: TGTGCCTGGAGTGTGCGGGACACAGATACGCAGTATTTT
CDR3 protein: CAWSVRDTDTQYF

clone size: few
CDR3 length: 14
J gene: TRBJ2-2
D gene: .
V gene: TRBV5-1
CDR3 DNA: TGCGCCAGCAGGGCGCATGAAGTTGGCGGGGAGCTGTTTTTT
CDR3 protein: CASRAHEVGGELFF

clone size: few
CDR3 length: 16
J gene: TRBJ2-1
D gene: TRBD2
V gene: TRBV9
CDR3 DNA: TGTGCCAGCAGCGTAGCGGACTGGACTAGACGAAATGAGCAGTTCTTC
CDR3 protein: CASSVADWTRRNEQFF

clone size: few
CDR3 length: 13
J gene: TRBJ1-5
D gene: .
V gene: TRBV30
CDR3 DNA: TGTGCCTGGAGTGTAATGTTAGGTCAGCCCCAGCATTTT
CDR3 protein: CAWSVMLGQPQHF

clone size: .
CDR3 length: 14
J gene: TRBJ2-1
D gene: TRBD2
V gene: TRBV7-2
CDR3 DNA: TGTGCCAGCAGCCCCCGGACTAGCGGCAATGAGCAGTTCTTC
CDR3 protein: CASSPRTSGNEQFF